The rows below give T cell receptor beta chains drawn from one sample of a study of T cells after yellow fever vaccination. TCRdb re-called the 5' RACE reads through MiXCR, storing one row per CDR3 protein. The table shows around 300,000 distinct CDR3 sequences, with about 4% occurring only once. Sequenced material: PBMCs, taken 5 days after the yellow fever booster vaccination. These receptor sequences come from a man between 18 and 35 years old who received the YFV17D yellow fever vaccine. Both conserved end residues are trimmed from each CDR3. The D gene is left open where the match is weak.

V gene	J gene	D gene	CDR3 protein
TRBV7-2	TRBJ2-7	-	ASSSRYEQY
TRBV9	TRBJ2-5	-	ASSRRTQY
TRBV11-2	TRBJ2-2	TRBD2	ASSLGTSGTYTGELF
TRBV27	TRBJ2-7	-	ASSLSSTPGEQY
TRBV7-3	TRBJ2-2	TRBD1	ASSLTLGQGNTGELF
TRBV7-2	TRBJ1-2	-	ASREGGYT
TRBV2	TRBJ1-3	-	ASSDRGAGNTIY
TRBV20-1	TRBJ1-2	TRBD1	SARMTGRPVNYGYT
TRBV4-3	TRBJ2-5	-	ASSQPVQGETQY
TRBV6-4	TRBJ2-1	-	ASSPGVANEQF
TRBV4-2	TRBJ1-1	-	ASSQAPLNTEAF
TRBV5-1	TRBJ2-3	-	ASSLWRGRTDTQY
TRBV19	TRBJ1-2	-	ASSLVGQRDGYT
TRBV3-1	TRBJ2-2	TRBD2	ASSQGEGAGNTGELF
TRBV5-1	TRBJ1-2	TRBD1	ASSTGQLLYGYT
TRBV5-6	TRBJ2-1	-	ASSLPAVSAYNEQF
TRBV27	TRBJ2-1	TRBD1	ASRLPGQGNNEQF
TRBV7-6	TRBJ2-1	TRBD1	ASYGGKGQGYNEQF
TRBV20-1	TRBJ2-1	TRBD2	SARLAGIGEQF
TRBV10-3	TRBJ2-3	TRBD1	AIGGQGMDTQY
TRBV27	TRBJ1-5	-	ASSLRQGGRQPQH
TRBV6-6	TRBJ1-1	TRBD1	ASSWATGGTEAF
TRBV7-8	TRBJ2-7	TRBD1	ASSLAGTGGLEQY
TRBV6-2/TRBV6-3	TRBJ1-5	-	ASSYGAQGHNLPQH
TRBV7-2	TRBJ2-3	TRBD2	ASSLARPAGGPDTQY
TRBV7-8	TRBJ2-1	TRBD2	ASSLAAGEGNEQF
TRBV2	TRBJ1-1	-	ASSSRWTGAEAF
TRBV18	TRBJ2-3	-	ASSPVSAPDTQY
TRBV12-3/TRBV12-4	TRBJ1-1	-	ASSLGRRATEAF
TRBV12-3/TRBV12-4	TRBJ2-3	-	ASSFRTQY
TRBV20-1	TRBJ1-6	-	SARDSELSSYNSPLH
TRBV7-9	TRBJ1-2	-	ASSRIALGQQAYGYT
TRBV7-8	TRBJ2-1	TRBD1	ASSVLRGQEQF
TRBV7-2	TRBJ1-1	-	ASTPRAGDEAF
TRBV4-3	TRBJ2-3	-	ASSQDYPFQGRADTQY
TRBV20-1	TRBJ2-3	-	SASLGKRGDTQY
TRBV10-1	TRBJ2-7	-	ASSEYRGYEQY
TRBV6-5	TRBJ2-1	-	AIRRDPRPPGAGNEQF
TRBV3-1	TRBJ2-3	-	ASSARDRGTQY
TRBV10-3	TRBJ2-2	TRBD1	AITQGSNTGELF
TRBV7-7	TRBJ2-1	-	ASSLGAAESYNEQF
TRBV18	TRBJ2-1	TRBD2	ASSLSGGHDNEQF
TRBV7-2	TRBJ2-3	-	ASSLSSGGTDTQY
TRBV4-3	TRBJ1-6	-	ASSQSRGPINSPLH
TRBV6-5	TRBJ2-5	-	ASSFKYQETQY
TRBV5-1	TRBJ2-1	TRBD1	ASSFSGTGGNEQF
TRBV7-2	TRBJ1-3	-	ASSLGSTAQNTIY